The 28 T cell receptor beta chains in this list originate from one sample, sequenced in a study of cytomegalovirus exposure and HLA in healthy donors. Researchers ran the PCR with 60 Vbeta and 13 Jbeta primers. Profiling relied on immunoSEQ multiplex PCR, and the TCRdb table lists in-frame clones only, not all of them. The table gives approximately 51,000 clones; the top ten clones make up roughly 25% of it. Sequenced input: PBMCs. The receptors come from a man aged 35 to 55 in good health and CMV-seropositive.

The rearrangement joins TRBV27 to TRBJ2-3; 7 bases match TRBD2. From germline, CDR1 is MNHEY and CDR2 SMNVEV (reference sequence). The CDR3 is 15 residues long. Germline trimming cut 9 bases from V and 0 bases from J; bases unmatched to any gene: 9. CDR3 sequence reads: CASTGEGSSTDTQYF. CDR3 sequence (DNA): TGTGCCAGTACTGGGGAGGGATCTAGCACAGATACGCAGTATTTT.

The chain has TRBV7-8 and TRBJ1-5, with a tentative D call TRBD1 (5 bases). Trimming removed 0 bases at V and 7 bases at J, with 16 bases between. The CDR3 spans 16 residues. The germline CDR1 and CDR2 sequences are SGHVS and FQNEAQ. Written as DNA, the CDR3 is TGTGCCAGCAGCTTAGCGCTCGGTGGGGCTAGGCAGCCCCAGCATTTT. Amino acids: CASSLALGGARQPQHF.

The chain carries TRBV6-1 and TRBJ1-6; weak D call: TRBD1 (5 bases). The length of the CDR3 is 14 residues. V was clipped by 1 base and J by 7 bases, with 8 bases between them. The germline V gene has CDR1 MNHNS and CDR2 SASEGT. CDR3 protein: CASSEEQENSPLHF. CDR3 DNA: TGTGCCAGCAGTGAAGAACAGGAGAATTCACCCCTCCACTTT.

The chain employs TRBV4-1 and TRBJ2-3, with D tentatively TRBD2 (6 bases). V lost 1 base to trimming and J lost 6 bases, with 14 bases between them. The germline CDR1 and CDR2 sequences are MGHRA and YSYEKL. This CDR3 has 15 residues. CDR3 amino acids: CASSQGVPGGDTQYF. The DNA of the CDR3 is TGCGCCAGCAGCCAAGGTGTGCCAGGAGGGGATACGCAGTATTTT.

CDR3 in DNA: TGTGCCAGCAGTCGCCCGGACAATGAGCAGTTCTTC. It is translated as CASSRPDNEQFF. The genes are TRBV6-6 and TRBJ2-1, with D unresolved. CDR3 length: 12 residues. Germline CDR1 and CDR2: MNHNY and SVGAGI (reference sequence). V lost 5 bases, J lost 5 bases, and 7 bases lay in between.

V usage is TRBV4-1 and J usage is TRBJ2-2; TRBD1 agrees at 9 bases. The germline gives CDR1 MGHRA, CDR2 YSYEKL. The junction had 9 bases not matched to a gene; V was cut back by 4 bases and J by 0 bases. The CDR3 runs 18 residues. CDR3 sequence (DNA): TGCGCCAGCAGCCGACCCGGACAGGGGCCCACGAACACCGGGGAGCTGTTTTTT. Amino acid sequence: CASSRPGQGPTNTGELFF.

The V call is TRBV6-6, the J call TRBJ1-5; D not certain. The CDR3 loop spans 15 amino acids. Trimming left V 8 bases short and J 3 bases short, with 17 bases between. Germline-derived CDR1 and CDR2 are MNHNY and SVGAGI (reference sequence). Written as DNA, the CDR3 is TGTGCCAGCCAACAACAAGGAGACTCCAATCAGCCCCAGCATTTT. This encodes CASQQQGDSNQPQHF.

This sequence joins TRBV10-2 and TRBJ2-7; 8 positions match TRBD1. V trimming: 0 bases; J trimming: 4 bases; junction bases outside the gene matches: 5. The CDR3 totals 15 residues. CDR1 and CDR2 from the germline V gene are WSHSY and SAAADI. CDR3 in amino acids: CASSESGRGRYEQYF. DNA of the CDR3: TGCGCCAGCAGTGAGTCCGGCAGGGGGCGATACGAGCAGTACTTC.

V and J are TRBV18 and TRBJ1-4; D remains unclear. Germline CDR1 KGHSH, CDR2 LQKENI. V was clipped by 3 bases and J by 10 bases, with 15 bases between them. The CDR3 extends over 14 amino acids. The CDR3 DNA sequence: TGTGCCAGCTCACCGGCGGAAGGACGGGGAAAACTGTTTTTT. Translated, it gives CASSPAEGRGKLFF.

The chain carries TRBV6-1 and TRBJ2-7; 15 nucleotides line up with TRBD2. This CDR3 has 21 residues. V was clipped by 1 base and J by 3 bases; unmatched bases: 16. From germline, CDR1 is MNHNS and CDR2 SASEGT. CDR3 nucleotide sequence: TGTGCCAGCAGTGAAGTATCGGGGGATCAGGGACTAGCGGGGGGTGGCTACGAGCAGTACTTC. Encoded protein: CASSEVSGDQGLAGGGYEQYF.

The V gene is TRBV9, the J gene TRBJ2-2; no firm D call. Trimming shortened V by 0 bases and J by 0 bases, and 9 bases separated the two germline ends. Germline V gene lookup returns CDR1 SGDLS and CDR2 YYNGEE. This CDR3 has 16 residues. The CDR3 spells CASSVVASANTGELFF. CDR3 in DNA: TGTGCCAGCAGCGTAGTTGCGAGCGCGAACACCGGGGAGCTGTTTTTT.

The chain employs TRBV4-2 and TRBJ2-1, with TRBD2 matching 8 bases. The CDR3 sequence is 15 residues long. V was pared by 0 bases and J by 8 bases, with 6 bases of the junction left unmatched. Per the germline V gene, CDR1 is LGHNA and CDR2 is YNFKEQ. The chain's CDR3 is CASSQDHSGGDEQFF. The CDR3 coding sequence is TGTGCCAGCAGCCAAGATCACAGCGGGGGCGATGAGCAGTTCTTC.

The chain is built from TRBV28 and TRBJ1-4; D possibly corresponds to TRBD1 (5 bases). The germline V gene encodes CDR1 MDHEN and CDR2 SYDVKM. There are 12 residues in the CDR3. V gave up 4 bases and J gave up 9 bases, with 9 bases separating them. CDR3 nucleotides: TGTGCCAGCAGTTCGACAGACCAAAAACTGTTTTTT. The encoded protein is CASSSTDQKLFF.

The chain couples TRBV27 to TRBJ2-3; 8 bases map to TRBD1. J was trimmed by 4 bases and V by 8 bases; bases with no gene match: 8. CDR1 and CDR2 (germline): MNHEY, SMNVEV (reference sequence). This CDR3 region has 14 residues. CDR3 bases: TGTGCCAGCCGCCTTACAGGGGGGCCAGATACGCAGTATTTT. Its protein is CASRLTGGPDTQYF.

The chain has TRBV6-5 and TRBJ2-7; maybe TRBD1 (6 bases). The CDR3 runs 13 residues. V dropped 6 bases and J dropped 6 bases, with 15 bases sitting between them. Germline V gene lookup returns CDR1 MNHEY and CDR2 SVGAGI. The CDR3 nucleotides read TGTGCCAGCAGACCGGGACACCTGGGCGAGCAGTACTTC. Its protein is CASRPGHLGEQYF.

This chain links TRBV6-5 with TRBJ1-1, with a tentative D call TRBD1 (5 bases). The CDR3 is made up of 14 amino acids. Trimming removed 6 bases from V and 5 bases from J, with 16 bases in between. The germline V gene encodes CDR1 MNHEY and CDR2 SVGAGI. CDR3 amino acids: CASRPEEGRTEAFF. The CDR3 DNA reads TGTGCCAGCAGACCCGAAGAGGGGAGGACTGAAGCTTTCTTT.

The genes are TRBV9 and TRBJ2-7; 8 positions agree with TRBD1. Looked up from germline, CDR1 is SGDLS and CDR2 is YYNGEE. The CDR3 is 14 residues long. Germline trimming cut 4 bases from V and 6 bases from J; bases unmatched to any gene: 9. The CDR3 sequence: CASSPRTGQGEQYF. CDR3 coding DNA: TGTGCCAGCAGCCCCCGGACAGGGCAGGGCGAGCAGTACTTC.

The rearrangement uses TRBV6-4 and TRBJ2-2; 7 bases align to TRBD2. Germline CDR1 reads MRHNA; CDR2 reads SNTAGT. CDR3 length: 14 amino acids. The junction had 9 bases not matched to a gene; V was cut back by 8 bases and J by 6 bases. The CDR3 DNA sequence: TGTGCCAGCCCCTGGGGCGGGGGTCCCGGGGAGCTGTTTTTT. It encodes CASPWGGGPGELFF.

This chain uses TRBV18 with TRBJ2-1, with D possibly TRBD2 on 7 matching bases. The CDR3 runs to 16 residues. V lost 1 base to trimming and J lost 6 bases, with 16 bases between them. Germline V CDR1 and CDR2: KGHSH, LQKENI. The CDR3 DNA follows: TGTGCCAGCTCACCACTCACGGGGGGCTTCAGCAATGAGCAGTTCTTC. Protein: CASSPLTGGFSNEQFF.

CDR3 coding DNA: TGTGCCAGCAGCCAAGATGGGGGGACAACTAATGAAAAACTGTTTTTT. Its translation: CASSQDGGTTNEKLFF. The V and J genes are TRBV4-2 and TRBJ1-4, with a possible D match to TRBD1 (5 bases). The germline gives CDR1 LGHNA, CDR2 YNFKEQ. This CDR3 comprises 16 residues. V lost 0 bases and J 0 bases, leaving 8 bases between the germline ends.

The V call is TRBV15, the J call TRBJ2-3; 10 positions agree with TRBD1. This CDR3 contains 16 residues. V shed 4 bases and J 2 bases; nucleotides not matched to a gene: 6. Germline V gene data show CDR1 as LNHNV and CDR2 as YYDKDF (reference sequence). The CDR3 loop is CATSTRDRGTTDTQYF. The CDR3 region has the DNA TGTGCCACCAGCACCCGGGACAGGGGAACCACAGATACGCAGTATTTT.

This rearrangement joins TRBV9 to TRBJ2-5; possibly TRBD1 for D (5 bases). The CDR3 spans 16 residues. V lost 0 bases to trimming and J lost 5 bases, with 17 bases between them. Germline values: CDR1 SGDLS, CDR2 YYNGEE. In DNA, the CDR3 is TGTGCCAGCAGCGTAGCTGGGGCCCCTTCGATGGAGACCCAGTACTTC. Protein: CASSVAGAPSMETQYF.

CDR3 nucleotide sequence: TGTGCCAGCAGAGAGAGGAACACTGAAGCTTTCTTT. Translating gives CASRERNTEAFF. The V gene is TRBV9, the J gene TRBJ1-1; D is undetermined. The CDR3 contains 12 residues. With 5 bases removed from V and 1 base from J, the gap between germline ends came to 6 bases. The V gene's germline CDR1 is SGDLS and CDR2 YYNGEE.

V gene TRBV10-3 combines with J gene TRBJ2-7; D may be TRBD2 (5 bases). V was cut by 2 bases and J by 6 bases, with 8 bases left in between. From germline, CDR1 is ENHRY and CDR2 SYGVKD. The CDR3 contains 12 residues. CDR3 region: CAISETRGEQYF. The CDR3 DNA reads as TGTGCCATCAGTGAGACTAGAGGCGAGCAGTACTTC.

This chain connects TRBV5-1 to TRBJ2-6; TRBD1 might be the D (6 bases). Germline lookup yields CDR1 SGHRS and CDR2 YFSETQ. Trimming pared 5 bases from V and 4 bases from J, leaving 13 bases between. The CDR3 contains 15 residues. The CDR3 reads CASSTTGSGANVLTF. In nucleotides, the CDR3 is TGCGCCAGCAGTACCACAGGGTCCGGGGCCAACGTCCTGACTTTC.

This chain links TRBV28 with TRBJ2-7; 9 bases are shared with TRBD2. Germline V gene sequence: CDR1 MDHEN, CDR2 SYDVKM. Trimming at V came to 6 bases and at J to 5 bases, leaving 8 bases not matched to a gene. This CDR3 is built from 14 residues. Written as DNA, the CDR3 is TGTGCCAGCAGCAGACTAGCGGTCGACCACGAGCAGTACTTC. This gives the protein CASSRLAVDHEQYF.

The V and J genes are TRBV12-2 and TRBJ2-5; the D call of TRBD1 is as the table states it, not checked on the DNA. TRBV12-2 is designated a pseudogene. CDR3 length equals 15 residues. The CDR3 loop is CASPKGQGRQETQYF. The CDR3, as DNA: TGTGCAAGTCCCAAGGGACAGGGGCGTCAAGAGACCCAGTACTTC.

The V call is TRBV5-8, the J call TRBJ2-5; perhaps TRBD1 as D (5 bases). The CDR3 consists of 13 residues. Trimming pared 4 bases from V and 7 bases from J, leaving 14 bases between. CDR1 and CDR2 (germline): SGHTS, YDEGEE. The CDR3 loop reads CASSQGGQMTQYF. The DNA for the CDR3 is TGTGCCAGCAGCCAGGGTGGGCAGATGACCCAGTACTTC.